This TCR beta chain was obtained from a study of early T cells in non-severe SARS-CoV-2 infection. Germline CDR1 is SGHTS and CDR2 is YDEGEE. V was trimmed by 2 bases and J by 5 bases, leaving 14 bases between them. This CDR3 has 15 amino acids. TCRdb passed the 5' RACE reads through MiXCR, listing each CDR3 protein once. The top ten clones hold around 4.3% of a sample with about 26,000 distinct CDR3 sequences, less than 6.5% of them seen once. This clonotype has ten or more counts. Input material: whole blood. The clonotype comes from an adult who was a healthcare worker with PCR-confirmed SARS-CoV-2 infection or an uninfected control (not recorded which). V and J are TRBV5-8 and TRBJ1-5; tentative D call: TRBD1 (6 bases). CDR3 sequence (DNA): TGTGCCAGCAGCTTACTACAGGGTCCGTATCAGCCCCAGCATTTT. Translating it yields CASSLLQGPYQPQHF.